This T cell receptor beta chain was recorded in a study of radiation and T cells in renal cell carcinoma. Points from the study as a whole: Top 100 clonotypes averaged about 50% in irradiated versus roughly 43% in nephrectomy-only tumors. Dominant CDR3 motifs occupied more repertoire in irradiated than control tumors.

Treatment specified: treatment-naive control, cytoreductive nephrectomy. Control tumors came from treatment-naive patients without prior radiation. Clear cell pathology was present in this patient's renal cell carcinoma. Profiling relied on immunoSEQ multiplex PCR, and the TCRdb table lists in-frame clones only, not all of them. The sample lists around 26,000 clones; roughly 50% were seen once. Concerning this clone itself: The antigen is unknown.

This receptor was taken from a man aged 35-49 years with renal cell carcinoma. This specimen was tumor tissue, taken from a patient whose treatment was nephrectomy without radiotherapy.

The chain's CDR3 is CASSLVSGNTGELFF. The CDR3 DNA is TGTGCCAGCAGCTTAGTGTCTGGAAACACCGGGGAGCTGTTTTTT. V usage is TRBV11-2 and J usage is TRBJ2-2; D is undetermined. V lost 1 base, J lost 2 bases, and 8 bases lay in between. The CDR3 is 15 residues long. Germline lookup yields CDR1 SGHAT and CDR2 FQNNGV.